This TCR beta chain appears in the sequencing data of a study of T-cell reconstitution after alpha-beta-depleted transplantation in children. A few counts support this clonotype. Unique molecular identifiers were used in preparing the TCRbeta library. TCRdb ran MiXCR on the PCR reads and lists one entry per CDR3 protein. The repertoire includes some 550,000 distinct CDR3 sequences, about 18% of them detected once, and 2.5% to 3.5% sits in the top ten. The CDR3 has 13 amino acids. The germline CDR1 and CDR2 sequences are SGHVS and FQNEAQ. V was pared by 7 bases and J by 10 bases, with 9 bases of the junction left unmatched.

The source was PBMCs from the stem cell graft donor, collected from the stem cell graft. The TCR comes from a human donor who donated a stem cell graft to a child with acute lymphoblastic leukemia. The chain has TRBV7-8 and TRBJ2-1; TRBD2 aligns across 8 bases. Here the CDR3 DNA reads TGTGCCAGCAAAGCGGGAGCCCTTGGGGAGCAGTTCTTC. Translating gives CASKAGALGEQFF.